This T cell receptor (beta chain) stems from a study of radiation and T cells in renal cell carcinoma. Assay used: immunoSEQ multiplex PCR; TCRdb lists only in-frame clones, some missing. This table has roughly 100,000 clones, about 86% appearing once. Findings and limits, study-wide: In blood, top tumor clones expanded by 2 weeks, shrinking by 4.

Indicated time point: baseline pretreatment blood. The treatment: 15 Gy SBRT to primary tumor, nephrectomy 4 weeks later. The patient's renal cell carcinoma had clear cell pathology. Germline-derived CDR1 and CDR2 are SGHAT and FQNNGV. J gave up 7 bases and V 5 bases, and 10 bases lay outside the gene matches. This CDR3 is 15 amino acids long. As regards this clone: Its antigen is unknown.

The chain is built from TRBV11-2 and TRBJ1-4, with 7 bases matching TRBD1. The sample in question was blood, obtained from a patient whose treatment included radiotherapy and nephrectomy. This TCR came from a man aged 50-59 years with renal cell carcinoma. The CDR3 loop is CASSRREGAREKLFF. CDR3 bases: TGTGCCAGCAGCCGAAGAGAGGGGGCGCGTGAAAAACTGTTTTTT.